This T cell receptor beta chain is from a study of cytomegalovirus exposure and HLA in healthy donors (dated by TCRdb to about 2017). Looking at the study overall: According to an earlier analysis of several hundred of the donors, about 179 million T cells yielded some 110 million unique TCR beta sequences and roughly 280 Gb of sequence data. The T cell repertoires of several hundred subjects were profiled by immunosequencing and related to cytomegalovirus serostatus. The number of typed donors differed by locus: about 620-640 for A, B, C, DRB1 and DQB1; 500 to 550 for DQA1; 606 for DPA1; and around 450 for DPB1. Of the 398 genotyped donors, roughly 76% were placed in the genetic ancestry cluster associated with self-reported Caucasian donors. A later analysis re-analyzed previously published TCR beta repertoires from about 600 donors and added high-resolution HLA genotyping to study TCR occurrence patterns. An early release covering over 500 HLA-typed donors comprised about 300 gigabases of sequencing data and around 80 million unique TCR sequences. A separate validation cohort of roughly 120 different subjects was used in addition to the approximately 670-subject first cohort. Five DR-DQ haplotypes were handled as single units for association and clustering because linkage in the cohort was strong. To decide whether each TCR beta V gene segment behaved as functional or pseudogenic, an earlier analysis of approximately 590 of the donors relied on high-throughput TCR beta sequencing. The study aimed to test whether signatures of past pathogen exposure could be identified by cataloging public T cell receptors. Every discovery cohort repertoire had been produced on one sequencing platform. Alongside the repertoire data, information on donor age, sex, ethnicity and CMV serostatus was compiled. The study combined high-throughput TCR immunosequencing, statistical association of individual TCRs with disease status, and machine learning to predict cytomegalovirus infection status. HLA typing included class I and class II loci at four-digit resolution. Rather than using new phenotypic data, the later analysis identified candidate immune exposures from TCR beta sequences and from how often those sequences occurred across donors. A later genetic analysis took genome-wide SNP genotypes for about 65% of the roughly 670 donors and used that subset as a discovery cohort. On average, roughly 250,000 unique TCR beta nucleotide sequences were sequenced per donor among 300 to 500 genotyped donors of the cohort, with approximately 18% of those sequences being non-productive.

As for this clone: Its target antigen remains unknown. No base-level quality is on record; no much larger clone is a single base apart.

Preparation of the library involved the immunoSEQ multiplex PCR assay. A mixture of 60 forward primers for TCR Vbeta segments and 13 reverse primers for TCR Jbeta segments was used in the multiplex PCR. A multiplex PCR assay on genomic DNA amplified the CDR3 region of rearranged TCR beta genes. The amplified TCR beta libraries were sequenced on the Illumina HiSeq System as 87-base-pair reads. For the original study's pipeline: A later analysis tallied approximately 87 million unique TCR beta chains across the 610 or so repertoires, and around 10 million of those chains were shared by two or more donors. To remove PCR and sequencing errors, raw reads were error-corrected and collapsed into unique sequences using a nearest-neighbor algorithm that merged closely related sequences. Alignment of CDR3 sequences to IMGT reference sequences was used to assign V, D and J gene segments. For a sequence to be retained, a match of at least six nucleotides to both a V gene segment and a J gene segment was required. Rearrangements were called productive when the CDR3 lacked stop codons and stayed in frame with V and J; all others were non-productive. CDR3 was defined according to IMGT convention as the region running from the second conserved V-encoded cysteine to the conserved J-encoded phenylalanine. Sequences without an unambiguous match to a single V gene segment were excluded from the earlier analysis of a few hundred of the donors. An earlier analysis of 500 to 700 of the donors classified V segments as functional when productive rearrangements were above 56.7% and as segregating when the standard deviation between donors was above 5%. A statistical classification framework was built to diagnose cytomegalovirus status from the catalog of TCR beta chain sequences. A later analysis assigned V and J genes by comparing TCR nucleotide sequences with IMGT/GENE-DB human TR gene sequences. In a later analysis, CDR3 sequences and most-parsimonious VDJ recombination scenarios were assigned using the TCRdist pipeline. A later analysis defined each TCR beta chain by its CDR3 amino acid sequence plus V-gene family, and excluded reads lacking a unique V-gene family. In a later analysis, 500 to 650 highly shared, low-generation-probability nucleotide sequences were removed to address suspected cross-contamination and a sequencing artifact. In a later analysis, a clonal expansion index for each public chain was calculated from normalized within-repertoire ranks of inferred template counts. A later analysis computed generation probabilities with a VDJ recombination model fitted to out-of-frame rearrangements, and checked the results against IGoR. A later analysis scored TCR-TCR, TCR-HLA and TCR-CMV co-occurrence with hypergeometric tests, applying a repertoire-size bias correction to TCR pairs. To estimate false discovery rates, a later analysis permuted the HLA or CMV assignments 20 times. In a later analysis, co-occurring TCRs were grouped with DBSCAN, and TCRdist sequence similarity was added when clustering was performed within HLA-allele-positive subsets. Repertoires with fewer than 30,000 or more than 120,000 public chains, plus five repertoires with anomalous nucleotide sharing, were excluded from co-occurrence clustering. Sourced from immuneACCESS, this table was stored by TCRdb with only in-frame sequences that have V and J called. A share of the clones is absent; for the studies checked, an unresolved V gene accounts for under half, and the remainder has no known explanation. The DNA gave D and trimming, while V, J and clone size come from that table. Recorded for this sample are about 150,000 clones; more than 60% of them occurred a single time. The ten largest clones take up roughly 4% of the sample.

The cohort consisted of 650 to 700 healthy bone marrow donors. At the time of sampling, all cohort members were nominally healthy, though unrecorded immune exposures were likely present. The donor was CMV seronegative and was included in the group of about 350 seronegative cohort members. Every donor gave a peripheral blood sample, and the peripheral blood mononuclear cells from that sample were used for TCR beta sequencing. Genomic DNA was extracted from the blood cell samples with the Qiagen DNeasy Blood Extraction Kit. Summary of the overall study and its limitations: In vitro tests confirmed that three of the cytomegalovirus-associated TCR beta chains recognize cytomegalovirus antigens. Across donors, most TCR sequences were observed very rarely, whereas some public TCRs were present in many individuals. A later genetic analysis associated a missense DCLRE1C variant with V-gene and J-gene trimming of TCR beta chains, and an independent cohort replicated the association. Immune exposure information for the cohort was limited to CMV serostatus. Compared with the approximately 600-donor mean, donors in an Asian-associated ancestry cluster had fewer N-insertions in productive TCRs, according to a later genetic analysis. An earlier analysis of around 540 of the donors showed that most TCR beta V segments appeared in productive rearrangements either about 87% or about 30% of the time, which broadly matched IMGT annotations. A later analysis found that most CMV-associated TCR beta chains appeared HLA-restricted, with HLA associations seemingly driven largely by CMV exposure. Because counts were too low, about 18 rarely observed V segments, including chromosome 9 orphons, were excluded from the earlier analysis of 587 of the donors. At a false discovery rate of 0.05, a later analysis linked some 18,000 TCR beta sequences to specific HLA alleles. The sequencing pipeline was judged likely to have produced a cluster of highly shared sequence variants as a technical artifact. Some IMGT-functional V segments, including TRBV6-2 and TRBV6-3, could not be distinguished by the 87-base-pair reads and were therefore excluded. Because some donors lacked HLA typing at each locus, the association tests relied only on the typed subset. The authors suggested that the approach could potentially be generalized to other disease states and immunological phenotypes. A total of 150 or so TCR beta chains were listed by the study as associated with cytomegalovirus. In a later analysis, the rate of TCR association differed among HLA loci, with DRB1 alleles having the most associated TCRs and HLA-C alleles having the fewest. Presence/absence analyses assumed roughly uniform sequencing depth across donors, an assumption that may not hold. A later analysis reported that several top co-occurrence clusters appeared linked to parvovirus B19, influenza, CMV and Epstein-Barr virus. In this cohort, only TCR beta chains were sequenced, and detectable features were limited by the absence of alpha or paired-chain data. A further reported finding was that TCR beta sequences accurately predicted the HLA-A and HLA-B alleles for most subjects in the first cohort. In a later analysis, HLA-associated TCR beta chains were found to be more clonally expanded and to have lower generation probabilities than equally common non-associated chains. Correlated functional status among segregating V segments might reflect linkage disequilibrium, but an unknown experimental factor could not be ruled out. When HLA alleles, especially DR and DQ, strongly co-occurred, attributing TCR associations to individual alleles was difficult. The classifier was reported to diagnose cytomegalovirus status with high specificity and sensitivity in both the original and validation cohorts.

From its cysteine to its phenylalanine, the CDR3 spans 13 amino acids. CDR3 DNA is the only sequence kept; it has 39 bases, read in frame from the first base. The germline V gene (reference sequence) yields MNHEY for CDR1 and SMNVEV for CDR2. V gives up 3 bases and J gives up 11 bases, and the segment between their germline ends measures 14 bases. Sequenced input: PBMCs. The source of this sequence is a woman between 40 and 55 years old in good health and CMV-seronegative. The receptor chain draws on TRBV27 and TRBJ1-5, with a tentative D gene TRBD1 over 5 matching bases. The CDR3 protein sequence reads: CASSFHSSGSQHF. The sequence in DNA is TGTGCCAGCAGTTTTCATAGTTCAGGGTCCCAGCATTTT.